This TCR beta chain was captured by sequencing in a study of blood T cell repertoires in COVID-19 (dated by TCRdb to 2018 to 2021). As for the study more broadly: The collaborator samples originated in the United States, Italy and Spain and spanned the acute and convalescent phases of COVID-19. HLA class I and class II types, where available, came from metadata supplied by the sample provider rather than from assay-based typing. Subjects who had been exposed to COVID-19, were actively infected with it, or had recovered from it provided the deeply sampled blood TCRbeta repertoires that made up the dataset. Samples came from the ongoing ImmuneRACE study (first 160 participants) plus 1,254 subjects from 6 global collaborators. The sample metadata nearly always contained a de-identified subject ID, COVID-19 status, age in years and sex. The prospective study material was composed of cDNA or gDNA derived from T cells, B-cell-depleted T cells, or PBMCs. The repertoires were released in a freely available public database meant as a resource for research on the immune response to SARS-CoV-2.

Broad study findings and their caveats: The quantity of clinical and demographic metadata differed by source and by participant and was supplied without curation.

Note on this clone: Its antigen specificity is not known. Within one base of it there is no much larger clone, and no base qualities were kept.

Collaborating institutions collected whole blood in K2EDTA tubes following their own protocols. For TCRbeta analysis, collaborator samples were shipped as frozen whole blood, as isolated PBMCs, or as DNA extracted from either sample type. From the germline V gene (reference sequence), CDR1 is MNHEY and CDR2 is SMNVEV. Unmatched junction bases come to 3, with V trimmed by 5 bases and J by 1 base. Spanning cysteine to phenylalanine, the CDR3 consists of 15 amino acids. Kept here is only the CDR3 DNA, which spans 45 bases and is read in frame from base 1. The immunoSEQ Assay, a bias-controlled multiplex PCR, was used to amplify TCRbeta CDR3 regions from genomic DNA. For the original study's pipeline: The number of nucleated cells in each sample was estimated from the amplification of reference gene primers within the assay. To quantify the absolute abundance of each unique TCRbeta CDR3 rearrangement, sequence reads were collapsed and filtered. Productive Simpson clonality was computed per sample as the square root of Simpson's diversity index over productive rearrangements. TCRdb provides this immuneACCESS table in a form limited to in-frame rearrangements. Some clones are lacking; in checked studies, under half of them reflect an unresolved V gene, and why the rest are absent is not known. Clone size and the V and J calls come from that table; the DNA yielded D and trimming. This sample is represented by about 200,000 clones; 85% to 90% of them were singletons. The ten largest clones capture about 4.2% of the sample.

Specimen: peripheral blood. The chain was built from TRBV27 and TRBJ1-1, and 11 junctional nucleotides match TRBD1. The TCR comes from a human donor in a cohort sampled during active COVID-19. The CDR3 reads CASSQGTGGNTEAFF. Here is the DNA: TGTGCCAGCAGTCAGGGGACAGGGGGGAACACTGAAGCTTTCTTT.